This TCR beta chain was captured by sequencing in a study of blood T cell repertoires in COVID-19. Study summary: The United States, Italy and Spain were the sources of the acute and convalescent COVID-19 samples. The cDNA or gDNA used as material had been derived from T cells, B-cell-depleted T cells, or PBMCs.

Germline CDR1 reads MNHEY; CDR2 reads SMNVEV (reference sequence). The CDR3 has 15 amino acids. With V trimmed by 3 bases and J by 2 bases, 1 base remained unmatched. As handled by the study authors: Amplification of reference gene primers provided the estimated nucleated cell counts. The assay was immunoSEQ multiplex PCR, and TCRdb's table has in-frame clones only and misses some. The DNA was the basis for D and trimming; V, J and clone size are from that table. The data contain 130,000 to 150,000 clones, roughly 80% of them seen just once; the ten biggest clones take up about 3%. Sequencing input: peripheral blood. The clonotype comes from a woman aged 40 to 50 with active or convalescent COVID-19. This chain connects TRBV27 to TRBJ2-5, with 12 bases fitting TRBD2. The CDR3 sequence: CASSLLAGGQETQYF. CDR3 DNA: TGTGCCAGCAGTTTGCTAGCGGGGGGGCAAGAGACCCAGTACTTC.